The following is a T cell receptor (beta chain) sequence with its context. The germline gives CDR1 SGHDN, CDR2 FVKESK. V was shortened by 0 bases and J by 8 bases, with 8 bases between the two germline ends. The CDR3 loop spans 13 amino acids. The source of the sample is a study of blood T cell repertoires in COVID-19. About the study: PBMCs, B-cell-depleted T cells, or T cells were the source of the cDNA or gDNA that made up the material.

Profiling relied on immunoSEQ multiplex PCR, and the TCRdb table lists in-frame clones only, not all of them. The sample consists of over 30,000 clones, roughly 80% of them appearing once. The chain uses TRBV14 and TRBJ2-1; D perhaps matches TRBD1 (6 bases). The source is an elderly man with active or convalescent COVID-19. The sample was peripheral blood. The CDR3 DNA reads as TGTGCCAGCAGCCAAGATGGGGGCTATGAGCAGTTCTTC. Translation gives CASSQDGGYEQFF. Variable domain in full (rest from reference TRBV14 and TRBJ2-1): EAGVTQFPSHSVIEKGQTVTLRCDPISGHDNLYWYRRVMGKEIKFLLHFVKESKQDESGMPNNRFLAERTGGTYSTLKVQPAELEDSGVYFCASSQDGGYEQFFGPGTRLTVL.